This T cell receptor beta chain was identified in a study of T cell repertoires in cytomegalovirus infection. At the level of the study: Public TCR beta signature analysis indicated the presence of both CMV infection and matching HLA type. Whole-study findings and limits: The response measured ex vivo was dominated by TCR beta clonotypes (HLA-C-restricted and CMV-specific).

Using its own MiXCR run on the reads, TCRdb lists one record per CDR3 protein. Of around 740,000 distinct CDR3 sequences listed, about 40% are singletons. This clonotype was seen at least ten times. Its matching antigen is unknown. Germline loops: CDR1 SQVTM, CDR2 ANQGSEA. CDR3 length: 13 residues. Trimming left V 3 bases short and J 0 bases short, with 8 bases between. The sequenced sample was PBMCs. The J gene is TRBJ1-1, the V gene TRBV29-1, with D possibly matching TRBD1 (5 bases). The source is a human donor in good health (CMV status not recorded). Some clones in this sample may be carry-over from other donors' samples. CDR3 in DNA: TGCAGCGTTGAGGGGCAGATGAACACTGAAGCTTTCTTT. It is translated as CSVEGQMNTEAFF.